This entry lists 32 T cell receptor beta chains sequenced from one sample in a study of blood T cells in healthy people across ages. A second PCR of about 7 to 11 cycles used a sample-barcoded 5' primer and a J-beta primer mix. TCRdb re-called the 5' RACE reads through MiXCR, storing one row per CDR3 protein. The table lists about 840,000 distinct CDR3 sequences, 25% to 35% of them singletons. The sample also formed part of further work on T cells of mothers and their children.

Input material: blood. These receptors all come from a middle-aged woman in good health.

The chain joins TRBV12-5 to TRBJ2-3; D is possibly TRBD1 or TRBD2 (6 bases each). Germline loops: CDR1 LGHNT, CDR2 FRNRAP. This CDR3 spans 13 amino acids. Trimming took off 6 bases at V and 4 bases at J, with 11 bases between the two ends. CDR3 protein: CASGLGGSDTQYF. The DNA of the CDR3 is TGTGCTAGTGGCCTGGGGGGCTCAGATACGCAGTATTTT.

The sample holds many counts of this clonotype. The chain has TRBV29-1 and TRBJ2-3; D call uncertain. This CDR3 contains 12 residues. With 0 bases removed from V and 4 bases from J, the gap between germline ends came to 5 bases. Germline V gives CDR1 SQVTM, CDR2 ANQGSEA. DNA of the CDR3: TGCAGCGTTGAAGAGGGTCCAGATACGCAGTATTTT. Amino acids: CSVEEGPDTQYF.

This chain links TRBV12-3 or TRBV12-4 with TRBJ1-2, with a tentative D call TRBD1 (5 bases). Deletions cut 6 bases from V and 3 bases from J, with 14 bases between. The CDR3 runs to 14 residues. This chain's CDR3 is CASRNPDSDYGYTF. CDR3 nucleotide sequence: TGTGCCAGCAGAAACCCTGACAGCGACTATGGCTACACCTTC.

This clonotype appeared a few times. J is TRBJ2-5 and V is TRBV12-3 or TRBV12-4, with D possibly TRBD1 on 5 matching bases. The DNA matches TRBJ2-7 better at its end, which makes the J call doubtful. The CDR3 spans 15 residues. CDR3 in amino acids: CASSPDRPFRYEQYF. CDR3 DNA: TGTGCCAGCAGTCCCGACAGACCGTTCAGGTACGAGCAGTACTTC.

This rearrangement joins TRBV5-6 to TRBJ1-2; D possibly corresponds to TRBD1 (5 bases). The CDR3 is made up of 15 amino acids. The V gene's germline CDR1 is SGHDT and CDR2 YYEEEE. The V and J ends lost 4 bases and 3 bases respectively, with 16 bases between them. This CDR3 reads CASSPDSPLDYGYTF. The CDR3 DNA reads TGTGCCAGCAGCCCCGACAGTCCCCTGGACTATGGCTACACCTTC.

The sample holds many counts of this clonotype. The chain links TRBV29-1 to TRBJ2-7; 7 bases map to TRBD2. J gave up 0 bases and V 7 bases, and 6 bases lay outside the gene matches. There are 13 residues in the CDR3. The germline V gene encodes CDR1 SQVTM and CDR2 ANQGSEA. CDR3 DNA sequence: TGCAGCGCGACTGGGGGGGGCTCCTACGAGCAGTACTTC. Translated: CSATGGGSYEQYF.

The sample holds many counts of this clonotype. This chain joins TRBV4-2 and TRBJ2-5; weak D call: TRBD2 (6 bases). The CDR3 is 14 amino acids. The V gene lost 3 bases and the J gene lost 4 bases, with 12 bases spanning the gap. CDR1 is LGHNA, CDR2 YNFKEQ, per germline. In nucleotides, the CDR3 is TGTGCCAGCAGCCAGGGTAAAGCGGGAGAGACCCAGTACTTC. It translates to CASSQGKAGETQYF.

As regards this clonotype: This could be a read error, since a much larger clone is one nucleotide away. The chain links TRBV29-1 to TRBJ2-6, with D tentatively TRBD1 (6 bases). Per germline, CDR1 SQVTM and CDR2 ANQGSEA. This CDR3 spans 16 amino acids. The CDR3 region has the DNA TGCAGCGCCCGACAGGCCGCCATCTCTGGGGCCAACGTCCGGACTTTC. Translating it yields CSARQAAISGANVRTF. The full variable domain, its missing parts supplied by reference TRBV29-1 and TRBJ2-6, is SAVISQKPSRDICQRGTSLTIQCQVDSQVTMMFWYRQQPGQSLTLIATANQGSEATYESGFVIDKFPISRPNLTFSTLTVSNMSPEDSSIYLCSARQAAISGANVRTFGAGSRLTVL.

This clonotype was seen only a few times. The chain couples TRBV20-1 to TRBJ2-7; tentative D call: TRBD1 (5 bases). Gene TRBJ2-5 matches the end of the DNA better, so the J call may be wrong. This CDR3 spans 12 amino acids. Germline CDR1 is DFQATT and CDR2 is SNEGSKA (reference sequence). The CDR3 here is CSAVGDRETQYF. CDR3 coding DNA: TGCAGTGCGGTAGGGGATAGGGAGACCCAGTACTTC.

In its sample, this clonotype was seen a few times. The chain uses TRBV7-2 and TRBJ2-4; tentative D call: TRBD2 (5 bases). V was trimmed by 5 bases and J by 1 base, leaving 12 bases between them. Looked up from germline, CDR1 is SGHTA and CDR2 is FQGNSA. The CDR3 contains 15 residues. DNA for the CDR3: TGTGCCAGCAGCCCAGTAACGGGGGCCAAAAACATTCAGTACTTC. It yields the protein CASSPVTGAKNIQYF.

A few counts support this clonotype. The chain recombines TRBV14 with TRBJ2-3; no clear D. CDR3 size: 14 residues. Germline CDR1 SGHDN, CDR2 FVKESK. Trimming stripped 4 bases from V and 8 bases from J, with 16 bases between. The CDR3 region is CASSPDRTLGTQYF. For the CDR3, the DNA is TGTGCCAGCAGCCCCGACCGGACCCTGGGTACGCAGTATTTT.

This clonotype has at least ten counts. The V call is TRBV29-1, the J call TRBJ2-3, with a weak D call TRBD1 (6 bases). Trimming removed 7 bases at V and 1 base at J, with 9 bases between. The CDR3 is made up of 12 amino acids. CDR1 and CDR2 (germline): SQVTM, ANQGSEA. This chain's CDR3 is CSGSGGTDTQYF. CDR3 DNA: TGCAGCGGGTCAGGGGGCACAGATACGCAGTATTTT.

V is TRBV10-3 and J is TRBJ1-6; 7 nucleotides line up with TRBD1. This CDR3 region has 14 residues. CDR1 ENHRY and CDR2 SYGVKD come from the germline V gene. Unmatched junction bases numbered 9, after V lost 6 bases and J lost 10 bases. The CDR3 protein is CAISPTGFLSPLHF. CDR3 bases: TGTGCCATCAGCCCGACAGGGTTTTTATCACCCCTCCACTTT.

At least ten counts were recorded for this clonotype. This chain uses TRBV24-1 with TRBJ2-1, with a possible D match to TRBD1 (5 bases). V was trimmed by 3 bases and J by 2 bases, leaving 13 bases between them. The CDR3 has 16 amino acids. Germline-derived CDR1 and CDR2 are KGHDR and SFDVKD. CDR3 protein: CATSDPGRAPYNEQFF. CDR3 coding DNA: TGTGCCACCAGTGATCCGGGCAGGGCTCCCTACAATGAGCAGTTCTTC.

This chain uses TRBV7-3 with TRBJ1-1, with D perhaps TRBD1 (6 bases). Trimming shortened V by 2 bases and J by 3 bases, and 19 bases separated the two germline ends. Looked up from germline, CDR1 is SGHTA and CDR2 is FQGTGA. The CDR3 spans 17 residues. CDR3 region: CASSLRPGTRGDTEAFF. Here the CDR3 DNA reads TGTGCCAGCAGCTTACGCCCGGGGACAAGGGGGGACACTGAAGCTTTCTTT. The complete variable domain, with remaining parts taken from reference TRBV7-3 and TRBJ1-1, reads GAGVSQTPSNKVTEKGKYVELRCDPISGHTALYWYRQSLGQGPEFLIYFQGTGAADDSGLPNDRFFAVRPEGSVSTLKIQRTERGDSAVYLCASSLRPGTRGDTEAFFGQGTRLTVV.

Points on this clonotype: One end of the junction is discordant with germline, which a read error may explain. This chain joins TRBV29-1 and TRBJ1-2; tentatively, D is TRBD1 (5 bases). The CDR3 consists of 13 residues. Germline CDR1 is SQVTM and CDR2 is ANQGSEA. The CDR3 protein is CNVEQGSGYGYTF. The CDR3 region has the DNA TGCAACGTTGAGCAGGGTTCTGGCTATGGCTACACCTTC. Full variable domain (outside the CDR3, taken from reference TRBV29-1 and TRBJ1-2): SAVISQKPSRDICQRGTSLTIQCQVDSQVTMMFWYRQQPGQSLTLIATANQGSEATYESGFVIDKFPISRPNLTFSTLTVSNMSPEDSSIYLCNVEQGSGYGYTFGSGTRLTVV.

The CDR3 here is CATSGDFGQDTQYF. DNA of the CDR3: TGTGCCACCAGTGGAGACTTTGGACAGGATACGCAGTATTTT. V is TRBV24-1 and J is TRBJ2-3, with D possibly matching TRBD1 (6 bases). The CDR3 sequence is 14 residues long. Germline values: CDR1 KGHDR, CDR2 SFDVKD. V lost 5 bases to trimming and J lost 6 bases, with 14 bases between them.

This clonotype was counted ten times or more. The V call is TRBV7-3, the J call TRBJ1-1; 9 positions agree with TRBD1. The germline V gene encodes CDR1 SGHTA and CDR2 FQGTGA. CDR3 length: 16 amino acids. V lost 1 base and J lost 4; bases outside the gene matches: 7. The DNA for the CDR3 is TGTGCCAGCAGCTTAATCGCGGACAGGGGTGGCACTGAAGCTTTCTTT. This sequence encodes CASSLIADRGGTEAFF.

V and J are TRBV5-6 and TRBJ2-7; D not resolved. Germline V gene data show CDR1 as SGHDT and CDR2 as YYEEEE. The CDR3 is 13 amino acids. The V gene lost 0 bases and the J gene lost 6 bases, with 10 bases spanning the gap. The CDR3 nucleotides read TGTGCCAGCAGCTTGGGGATGGGCGGCGAGCAGTACTTC. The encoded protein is CASSLGMGGEQYF.

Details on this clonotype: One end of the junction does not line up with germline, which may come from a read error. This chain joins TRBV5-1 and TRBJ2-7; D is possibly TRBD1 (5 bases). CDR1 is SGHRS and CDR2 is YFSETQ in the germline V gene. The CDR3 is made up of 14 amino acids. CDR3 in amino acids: CASSVQDNSNEQYF. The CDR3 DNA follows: TGCGCCAGCAGCGTCCAGGACAACTCCAACGAGCAGTACTTC.

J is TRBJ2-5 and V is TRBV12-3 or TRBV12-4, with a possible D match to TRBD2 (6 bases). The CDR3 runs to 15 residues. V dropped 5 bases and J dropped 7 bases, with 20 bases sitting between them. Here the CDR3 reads CASSMDSVGRGTQYF. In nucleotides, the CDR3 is TGTGCCAGCAGTATGGATTCAGTGGGGCGGGGGACCCAGTACTTC.

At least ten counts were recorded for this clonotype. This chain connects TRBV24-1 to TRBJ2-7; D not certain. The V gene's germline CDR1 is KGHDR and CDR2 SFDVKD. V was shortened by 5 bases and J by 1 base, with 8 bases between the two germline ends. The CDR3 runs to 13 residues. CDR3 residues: CATSAPWSYEQYF. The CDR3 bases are TGTGCCACCAGTGCCCCCTGGTCCTACGAGCAGTACTTC.

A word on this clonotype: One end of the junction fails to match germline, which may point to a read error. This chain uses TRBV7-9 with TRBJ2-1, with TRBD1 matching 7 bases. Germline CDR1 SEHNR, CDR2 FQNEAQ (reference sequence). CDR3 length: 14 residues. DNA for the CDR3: TGTGCCGGCAGCTTATCGACAGGGAACAATGAGCAGTTCTTC. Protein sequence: CAGSLSTGNNEQFF.

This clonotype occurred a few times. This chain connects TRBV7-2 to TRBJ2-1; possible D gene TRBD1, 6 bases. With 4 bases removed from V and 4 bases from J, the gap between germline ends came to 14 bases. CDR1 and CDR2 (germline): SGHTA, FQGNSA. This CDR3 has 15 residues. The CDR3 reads CASSSDRKGYNEQFF. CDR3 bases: TGTGCCAGCAGCTCTGACAGGAAGGGGTACAATGAGCAGTTCTTC.

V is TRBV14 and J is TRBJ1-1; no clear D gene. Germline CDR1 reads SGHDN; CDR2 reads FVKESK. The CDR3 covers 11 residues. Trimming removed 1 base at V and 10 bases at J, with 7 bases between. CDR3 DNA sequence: TGTGCCAGCAGCCAAGGCATCGTAGCTTTCTTT. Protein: CASSQGIVAFF.

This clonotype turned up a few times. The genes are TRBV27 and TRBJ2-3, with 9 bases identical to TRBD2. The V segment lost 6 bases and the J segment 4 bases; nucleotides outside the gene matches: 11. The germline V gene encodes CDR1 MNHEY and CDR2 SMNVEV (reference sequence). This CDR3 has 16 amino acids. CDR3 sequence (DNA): TGTGCCAGCAGGGGGGCTAGCGGGGAGAAGGCAGATACGCAGTATTTT. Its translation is CASRGASGEKADTQYF.

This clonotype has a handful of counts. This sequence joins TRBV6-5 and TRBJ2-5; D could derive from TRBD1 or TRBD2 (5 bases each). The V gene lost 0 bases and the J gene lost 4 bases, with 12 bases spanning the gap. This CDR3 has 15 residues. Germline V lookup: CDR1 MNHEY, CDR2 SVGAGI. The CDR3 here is CASSYSWGIGETQYF. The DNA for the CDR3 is TGTGCCAGCAGTTACTCGTGGGGGATCGGAGAGACCCAGTACTTC.

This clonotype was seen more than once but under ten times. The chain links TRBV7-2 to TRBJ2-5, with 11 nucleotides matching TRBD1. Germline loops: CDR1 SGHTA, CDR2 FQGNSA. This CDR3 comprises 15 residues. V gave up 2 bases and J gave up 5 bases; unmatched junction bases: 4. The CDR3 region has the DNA TGTGCCAGCAGCTTACAGGACAGGGGGCGTGAGACCCAGTACTTC. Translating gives CASSLQDRGRETQYF.

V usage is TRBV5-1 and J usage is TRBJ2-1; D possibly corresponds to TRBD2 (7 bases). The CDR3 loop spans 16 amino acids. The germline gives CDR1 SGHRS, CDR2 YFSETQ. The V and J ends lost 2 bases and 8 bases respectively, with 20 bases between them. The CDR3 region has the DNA TGCGCCAGCAGCTTCGGGGGGCCAGCCTCGATGGATGAGCAGTTCTTC. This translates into CASSFGGPASMDEQFF. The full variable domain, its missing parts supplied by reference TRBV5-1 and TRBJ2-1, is KAGVTQTPRYLIKTRGQQVTLSCSPISGHRSVSWYQQTPGQGLQFLFEYFSETQRNKGNFPGRFSGRQFSNSRSEMNVSTLELGDSALYLCASSFGGPASMDEQFFGPGTRLTVL.

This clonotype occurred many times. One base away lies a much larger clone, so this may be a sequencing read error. The CDR3 reads CASRDRDTGELFF. For the CDR3, the DNA is TGTGCCAGCAGGGACAGGGACACCGGGGAGCTGTTTTTT. The rearrangement joins TRBV6-4 to TRBJ2-2; 8 bases align to TRBD1. This CDR3 is 13 amino acids long. Germline V gene sequence: CDR1 MRHNA, CDR2 SNTAGT. The V gene end was trimmed by 6 bases and the J gene end by 3 bases; junction bases not matched to a gene: 0.

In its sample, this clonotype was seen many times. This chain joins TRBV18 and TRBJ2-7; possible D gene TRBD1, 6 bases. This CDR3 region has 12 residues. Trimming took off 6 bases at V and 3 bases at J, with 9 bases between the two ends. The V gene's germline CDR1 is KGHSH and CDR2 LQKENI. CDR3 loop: CASSQGNYEQYF. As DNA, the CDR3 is TGTGCCAGCTCTCAGGGGAACTACGAGCAGTACTTC.

The CDR3 loop reads CASSPPGKMSNNEQFF. The CDR3 DNA sequence: TGTGCCAGCAGTCCCCCAGGGAAAATGTCCAACAATGAGCAGTTCTTC. The rearrangement joins TRBV12-3 or TRBV12-4 to TRBJ2-1; maybe TRBD1 (5 bases). V shed 5 bases and J shed 5 bases, with 19 bases lying between them. The CDR3 covers 16 residues.